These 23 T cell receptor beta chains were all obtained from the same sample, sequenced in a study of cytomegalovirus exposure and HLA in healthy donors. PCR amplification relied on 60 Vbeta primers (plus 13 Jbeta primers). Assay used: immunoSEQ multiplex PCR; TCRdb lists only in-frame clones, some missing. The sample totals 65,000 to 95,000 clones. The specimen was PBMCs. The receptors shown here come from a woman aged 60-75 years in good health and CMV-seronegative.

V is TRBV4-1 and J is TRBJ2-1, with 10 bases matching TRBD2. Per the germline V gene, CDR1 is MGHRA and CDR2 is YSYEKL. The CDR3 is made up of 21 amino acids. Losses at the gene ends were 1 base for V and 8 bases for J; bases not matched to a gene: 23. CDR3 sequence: CASSQVGPGFQAGGPVDEQFF. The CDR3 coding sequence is TGCGCCAGCAGCCAAGTAGGCCCGGGATTTCAAGCGGGAGGGCCTGTCGATGAGCAGTTCTTC.

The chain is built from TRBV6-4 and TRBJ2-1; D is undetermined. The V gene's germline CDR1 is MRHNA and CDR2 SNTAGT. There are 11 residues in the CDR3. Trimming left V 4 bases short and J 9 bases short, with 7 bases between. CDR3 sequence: CASSAGSEQFF. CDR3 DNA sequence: TGTGCCAGCAGTGCGGGTAGTGAGCAGTTCTTC.

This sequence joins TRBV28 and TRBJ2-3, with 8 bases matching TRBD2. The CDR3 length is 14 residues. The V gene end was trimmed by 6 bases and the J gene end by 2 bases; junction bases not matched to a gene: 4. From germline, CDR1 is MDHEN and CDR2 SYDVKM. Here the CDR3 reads CASRTGGHTDTQYF. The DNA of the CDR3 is TGTGCCAGCAGGACGGGAGGGCACACAGATACGCAGTATTTT.

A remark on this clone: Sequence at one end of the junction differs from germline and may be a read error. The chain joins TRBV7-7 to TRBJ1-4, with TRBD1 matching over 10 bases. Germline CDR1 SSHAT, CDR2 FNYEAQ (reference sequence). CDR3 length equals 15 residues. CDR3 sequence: CASSLGTGAVEKLFF. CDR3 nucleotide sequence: TGTGCTAGCAGCTTAGGGACAGGGGCCGTCGAAAAACTGTTTTTT.

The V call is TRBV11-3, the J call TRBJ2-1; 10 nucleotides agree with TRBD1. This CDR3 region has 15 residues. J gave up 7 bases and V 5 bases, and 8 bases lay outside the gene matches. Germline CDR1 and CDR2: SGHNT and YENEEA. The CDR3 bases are TGTGCCAGCAGCGCCGGGACAGGGGTCTTTAATGAGCAGTTCTTC. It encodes CASSAGTGVFNEQFF.

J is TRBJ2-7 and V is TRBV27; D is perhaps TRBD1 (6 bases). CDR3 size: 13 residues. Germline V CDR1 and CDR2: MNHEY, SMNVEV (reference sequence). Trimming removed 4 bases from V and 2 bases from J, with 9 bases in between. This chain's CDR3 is CASSYGTTYEQYF. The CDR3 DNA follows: TGTGCCAGCAGTTACGGGACAACCTACGAGCAGTACTTC.

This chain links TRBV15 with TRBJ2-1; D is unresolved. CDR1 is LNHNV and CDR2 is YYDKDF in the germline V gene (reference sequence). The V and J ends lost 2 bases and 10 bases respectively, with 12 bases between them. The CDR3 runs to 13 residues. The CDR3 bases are TGTGCCACCAGCAGACGTTCGGGTGAGGAGCAGTTCTTC. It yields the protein CATSRRSGEEQFF.

CDR3 protein: CASSSRTSGTDTGELFF. The CDR3 DNA reads TGTGCCAGCAGTTCCAGGACTAGCGGGACGGACACCGGGGAGCTGTTTTTT. The genes are TRBV28 and TRBJ2-2; 12 bases agree with TRBD2. Trimming removed 4 bases from V and 3 bases from J; junction bases left unmatched: 6. This CDR3 region has 17 residues. Germline V gives CDR1 MDHEN, CDR2 SYDVKM. Full variable domain (missing parts from reference TRBV28 and TRBJ2-2): DVKVTQSSRYLVKRTGEKVFLECVQDMDHENMFWYRQDPGLGLRLIYFSYDVKMKEKGDIPEGYSVSREKKERFSLILESASTNQTSMYLCASSSRTSGTDTGELFFGEGSRLTVL.

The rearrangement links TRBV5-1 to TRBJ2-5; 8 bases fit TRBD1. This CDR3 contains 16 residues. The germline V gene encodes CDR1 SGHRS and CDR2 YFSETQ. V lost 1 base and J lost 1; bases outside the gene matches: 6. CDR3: CASSLTPTGAQETQYF. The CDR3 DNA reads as TGCGCCAGCAGCTTGACCCCGACAGGGGCCCAAGAGACCCAGTACTTC. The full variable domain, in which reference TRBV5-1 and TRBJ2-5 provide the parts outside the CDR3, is KAGVTQTPRYLIKTRGQQVTLSCSPISGHRSVSWYQQTPGQGLQFLFEYFSETQRNKGNFPGRFSGRQFSNSRSEMNVSTLELGDSALYLCASSLTPTGAQETQYFGPGTRLLVL.

CDR3 sequence reads: CASSVEPGQGYEQYF. Here the CDR3 DNA reads TGTGCCAGCAGCGTAGAACCCGGACAGGGCTACGAGCAGTACTTC. The gene calls are TRBV9 and TRBJ2-7; 8 bases are shared with TRBD1. Germline assignment: CDR1 SGDLS and CDR2 YYNGEE. The CDR3 is 15 residues long. Trimming took 0 bases from V and 3 from J; bases not matched to a gene: 5.

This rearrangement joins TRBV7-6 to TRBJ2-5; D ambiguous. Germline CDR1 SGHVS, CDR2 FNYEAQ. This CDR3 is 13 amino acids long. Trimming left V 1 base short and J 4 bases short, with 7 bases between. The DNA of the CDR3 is TGTGCCAGCAGCTTAGACCCGGGAGAGACCCAGTACTTC. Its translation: CASSLDPGETQYF.

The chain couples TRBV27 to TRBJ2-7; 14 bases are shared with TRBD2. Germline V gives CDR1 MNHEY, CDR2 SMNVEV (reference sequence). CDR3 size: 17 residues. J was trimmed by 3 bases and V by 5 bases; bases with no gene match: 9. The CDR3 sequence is CASSGLAGGPSVYEQYF. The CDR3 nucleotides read TGTGCCAGCAGTGGACTAGCGGGAGGCCCGTCGGTCTACGAGCAGTACTTC.

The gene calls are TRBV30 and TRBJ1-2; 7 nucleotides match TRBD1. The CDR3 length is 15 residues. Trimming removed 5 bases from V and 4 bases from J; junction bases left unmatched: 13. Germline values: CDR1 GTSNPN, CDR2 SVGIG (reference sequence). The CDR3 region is CAWSPGEGQSYGYTF. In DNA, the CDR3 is TGTGCCTGGTCCCCCGGCGAGGGACAGTCCTATGGCTACACCTTC.

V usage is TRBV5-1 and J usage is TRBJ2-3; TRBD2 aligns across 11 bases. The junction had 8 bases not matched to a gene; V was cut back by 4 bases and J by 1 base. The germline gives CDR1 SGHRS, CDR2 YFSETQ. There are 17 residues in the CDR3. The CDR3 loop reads CASSVNSGRAGTDTQYF. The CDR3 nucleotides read TGCGCCAGCAGCGTGAATAGCGGGAGGGCCGGCACAGATACGCAGTATTTT.

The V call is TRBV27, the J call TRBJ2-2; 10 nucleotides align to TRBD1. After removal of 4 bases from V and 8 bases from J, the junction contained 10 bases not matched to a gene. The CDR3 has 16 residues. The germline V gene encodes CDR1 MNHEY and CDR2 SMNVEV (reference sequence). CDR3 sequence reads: CASSWDRDRGSGELFF. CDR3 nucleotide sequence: TGTGCCAGCAGTTGGGACCGGGACAGGGGATCAGGGGAGCTGTTTTTT.

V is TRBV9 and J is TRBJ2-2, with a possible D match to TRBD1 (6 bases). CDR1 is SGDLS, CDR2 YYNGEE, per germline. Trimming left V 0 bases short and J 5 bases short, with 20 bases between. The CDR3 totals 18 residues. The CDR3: CASSVDISAGELTGELFF. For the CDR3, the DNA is TGTGCCAGCAGCGTAGATATTTCGGCAGGGGAGCTTACCGGGGAGCTGTTTTTT.

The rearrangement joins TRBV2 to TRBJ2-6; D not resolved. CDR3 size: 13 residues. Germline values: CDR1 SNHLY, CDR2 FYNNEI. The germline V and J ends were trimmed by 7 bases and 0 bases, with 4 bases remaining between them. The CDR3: CASTGSGANVLTF. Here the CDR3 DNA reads TGTGCCAGCACGGGCTCTGGGGCCAACGTCCTGACTTTC.

Written as DNA, the CDR3 is TGTGCCAGCAGTTTCCCTCGGACAGGGCCTAGCTCCTACGAGCAGTACTTC. It specifies CASSFPRTGPSSYEQYF. The chain has TRBV28 and TRBJ2-7, with 8 bases lining up with TRBD1. The V gene's germline CDR1 is MDHEN and CDR2 SYDVKM. The CDR3 length is 17 residues. J gave up 0 bases and V 3 bases, and 10 bases lay outside the gene matches.

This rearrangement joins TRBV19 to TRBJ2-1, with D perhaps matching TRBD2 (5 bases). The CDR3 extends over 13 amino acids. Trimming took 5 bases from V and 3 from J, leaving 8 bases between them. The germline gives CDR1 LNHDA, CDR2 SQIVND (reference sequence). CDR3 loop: CASSSGLYNEQFF. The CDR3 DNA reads TGTGCCAGTAGTTCCGGACTCTACAATGAGCAGTTCTTC.

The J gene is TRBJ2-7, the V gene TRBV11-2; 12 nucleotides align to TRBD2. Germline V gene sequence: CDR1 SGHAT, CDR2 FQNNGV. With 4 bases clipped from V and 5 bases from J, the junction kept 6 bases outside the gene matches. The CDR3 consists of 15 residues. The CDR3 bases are TGTGCCAGCAGCTCCCGGACTAGCGGGACCGACGAGCAGTACTTC. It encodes CASSSRTSGTDEQYF.

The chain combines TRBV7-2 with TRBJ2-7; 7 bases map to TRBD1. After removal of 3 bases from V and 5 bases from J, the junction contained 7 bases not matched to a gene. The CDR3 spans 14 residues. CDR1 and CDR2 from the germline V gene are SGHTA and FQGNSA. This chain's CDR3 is CASSFQGEIHEQYF. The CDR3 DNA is TGTGCCAGCAGCTTCCAGGGGGAAATCCACGAGCAGTACTTC.

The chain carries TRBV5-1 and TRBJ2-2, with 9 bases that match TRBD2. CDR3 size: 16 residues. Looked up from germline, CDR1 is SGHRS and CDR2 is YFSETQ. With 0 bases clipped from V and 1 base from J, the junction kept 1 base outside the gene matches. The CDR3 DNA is TGCGCCAGCAGCTTGGGTAGCGGGAGGAACACCGGGGAGCTGTTTTTT. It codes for CASSLGSGRNTGELFF.

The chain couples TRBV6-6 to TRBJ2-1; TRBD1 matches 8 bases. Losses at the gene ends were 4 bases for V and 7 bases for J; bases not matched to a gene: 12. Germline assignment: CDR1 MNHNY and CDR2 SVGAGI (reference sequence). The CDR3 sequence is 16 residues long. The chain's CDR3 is CASSSPDRVVKNEQFF. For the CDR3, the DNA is TGTGCCAGCAGTTCTCCGGACAGGGTAGTCAAGAATGAGCAGTTCTTC.